What follows are 32 T cell receptor beta chains derived from one specimen sequenced in a study of T cells in Graves' hyperthyroidism and ophthalmopathy. RNA transcripts yielded amplified TCR beta CDR3 regions. The TCR CDR3 first-round RT-PCR relied on the HTBI primer set. TCRdb processed the multiplex PCR reads anew with MiXCR; each CDR3 protein has one entry. The sample records a few hundred thousand distinct CDR3 sequences, about 16% being singletons. Sequencing used blood. Source of these receptors: a woman in her 30s with Graves' hyperthyroidism.

This clonotype was recorded many times. The chain recombines TRBV6-5 with TRBJ2-5, with 7 nucleotides matching TRBD2. CDR1 is MNHEY and CDR2 is SVGAGI in the germline V gene. The V and J ends lost 2 bases and 5 bases, in that order; junction bases with no gene match: 11. This CDR3 region has 16 residues. CDR3 sequence: CASSYLAESWGETQYF. The CDR3 nucleotides read TGTGCCAGCAGTTACCTAGCGGAGAGTTGGGGGGAGACCCAGTACTTC.

This clonotype was picked up a small number of times. The chain carries TRBV12-3 or TRBV12-4 and TRBJ2-5; possibly TRBD2 for D (5 bases). The CDR3 has 14 residues. The V end was cut by 5 bases, the J end by 2 bases, with 12 bases between. CDR3 sequence reads: CASSPLRRQETQYF. CDR3 bases: TGTGCCAGCAGTCCCCTCCGGAGGCAAGAGACCCAGTACTTC.

The sample holds many counts of this clonotype. This chain uses TRBV3-1 with TRBJ1-1, with D unclear. This CDR3 comprises 12 residues. V lost 5 bases and J 7 bases, leaving 11 bases between the germline ends. CDR1 and CDR2 from the germline V gene are LGHDT and YNNKEL (reference sequence). The CDR3 DNA is TGTGCCAGCAGCTTCTTAAGTGGTGAAGCTTTCTTT. Its translation is CASSFLSGEAFF.

The V call is TRBV6-5, the J call TRBJ2-5, with TRBD1 matching 7 bases. This CDR3 region has 15 residues. Trimming at V came to 0 bases and at J to 5 bases, leaving 6 bases not matched to a gene. Per germline, CDR1 MNHEY and CDR2 SVGAGI. CDR3 loop: CASSYSTTGIETQYF. Written as DNA, the CDR3 is TGTGCCAGCAGTTACTCGACGACAGGGATCGAGACCCAGTACTTC.

This clonotype was seen ten or more times. The chain couples TRBV28 to TRBJ1-1, with D maybe TRBD1 (6 bases). The length of the CDR3 is 13 residues. Between the trimmed V and J ends, which lost 7 bases and 5 bases, there was a span of 14 bases. Germline V gene lookup returns CDR1 MDHEN and CDR2 SYDVKM. This CDR3 reads CASTRGGRTEAFF. CDR3 DNA sequence: TGTGCCAGCACCAGGGGCGGGAGGACTGAAGCTTTCTTT.

The chain couples TRBV10-2 to TRBJ1-1, with D uncertain. The V and J ends lost 0 bases and 8 bases respectively, with 13 bases between them. This CDR3 has 14 residues. CDR1 and CDR2 from the germline V gene are WSHSY and SAAADI. Here the CDR3 reads CASSESARQGEAFF. DNA for the CDR3: TGCGCCAGCAGTGAGTCGGCGAGACAAGGAGAAGCTTTCTTT.

This clonotype was seen ten or more times. The V call is TRBV7-8, the J call TRBJ1-2; 7 bases line up with TRBD1. V was clipped by 5 bases and J by 8 bases; unmatched bases: 8. Germline values: CDR1 SGHVS, CDR2 FQNEAQ. CDR3 size: 13 residues. CDR3 DNA sequence: TGTGCCAGCAGCGAAGGGACAGAACAGGGCTACACCTTC. Its protein is CASSEGTEQGYTF.

The CDR3: CASSPPRGLGRPQETQYF. The CDR3 DNA reads TGTGCCAGCTCACCACCGCGGGGGCTGGGTCGCCCACAAGAGACCCAGTACTTC. V gene TRBV18 combines with J gene TRBJ2-5; D is possibly TRBD2 (7 bases). V gave up 0 bases and J gave up 2 bases, with 19 bases separating them. CDR3 size: 18 residues. Per the germline V gene, CDR1 is KGHSH and CDR2 is LQKENI.

The chain couples TRBV6-1 to TRBJ2-2; D not resolved. Trimming stripped 7 bases from V and 0 bases from J, with 21 bases between. The CDR3 is 18 amino acids. Per germline, CDR1 MNHNS and CDR2 SASEGT. In nucleotides, the CDR3 is TGTGCCAGCAACCAAACGAGGTTACACGACCCGAACACCGGGGAGCTGTTTTTT. Encoded protein: CASNQTRLHDPNTGELFF.

This clonotype appeared a single time. The rearrangement links TRBV29-1 to TRBJ2-3, with 10 bases that match TRBD1. Germline V gene data show CDR1 as SQVTM and CDR2 as ANQGSEA. Trimming took 1 base from V and 3 from J; bases not matched to a gene: 4. The CDR3 totals 15 residues. Here the CDR3 DNA reads TGCAGCGTTGAAGTCGGGGGACAGGGGACAGATACGCAGTATTTT. Its translation is CSVEVGGQGTDTQYF.

The table lists this clonotype with a few counts. V and J are TRBV11-2 and TRBJ1-4; D is ambiguous. Trimming left V 2 bases short and J 8 bases short, with 15 bases between. Germline V CDR1 and CDR2: SGHAT, FQNNGV. CDR3 length equals 15 residues. CDR3 amino acids: CASSLNPGVGEKLFF. The DNA for the CDR3 is TGTGCCAGCAGCTTAAACCCCGGGGTGGGGGAAAAACTGTTTTTT.

The gene calls are TRBV7-3 and TRBJ2-1; 11 bases align to TRBD2. From germline, CDR1 is SGHTA and CDR2 FQGTGA. The CDR3 totals 19 residues. The ends lost 11 bases at V and 7 bases at J; junction bases unmatched: 25. Here the CDR3 DNA reads TGTGCCCCCGCCATCAAGTTCGGAGGGTTAGCGGGAGGGTGGAATGAGCAGTTCTTC. Amino acid sequence: CAPAIKFGGLAGGWNEQFF. Full variable domain (missing parts from reference TRBV7-3 and TRBJ2-1): GAGVSQTPSNKVTEKGKYVELRCDPISGHTALYWYRQSLGQGPEFLIYFQGTGAADDSGLPNDRFFAVRPEGSVSTLKIQRTERGDSAVYLCAPAIKFGGLAGGWNEQFFGPGTRLTVL.

This clonotype has ten or more counts. This chain uses TRBV12-3 or TRBV12-4 with TRBJ1-5; TRBD1 aligns across 9 bases. The length of the CDR3 is 14 residues. The V and J ends lost 6 bases and 11 bases, in that order; junction bases with no gene match: 11. The CDR3 loop is CASSRQGGQSAQHF. As DNA, the CDR3 is TGTGCCAGCAGCCGACAGGGGGGACAATCAGCCCAGCATTTT.

V is TRBV15 and J is TRBJ1-5; TRBD1 is a possible D gene (6 bases). Germline assignment: CDR1 LNHNV and CDR2 YYDKDF (reference sequence). Trimming shortened V by 0 bases and J by 3 bases, and 18 bases separated the two germline ends. This CDR3 comprises 18 residues. The DNA for the CDR3 is TGTGCCACCAGCAGAGAAATCGGACAGCTTGGGCACAATCAGCCCCAGCATTTT. Protein product: CATSREIGQLGHNQPQHF.

This clonotype was counted ten times or more. The V gene is TRBV2, the J gene TRBJ2-3, with a weak D call TRBD1 (5 bases). V was cut by 3 bases and J by 1 base, with 11 bases left in between. This CDR3 is 15 amino acids long. Germline lookup yields CDR1 SNHLY and CDR2 FYNNEI. The CDR3 spells CASSERQGGTDTQYF. The CDR3, as DNA: TGTGCCAGCAGTGAGCGGCAGGGCGGCACAGATACGCAGTATTTT.

The sample holds a few counts of this clonotype. The chain combines TRBV4-1 with TRBJ2-3; D is possibly TRBD1 (6 bases). The CDR3 loop spans 13 amino acids. CDR1 and CDR2 from the germline V gene are MGHRA and YSYEKL. V was clipped by 1 base and J by 9 bases, with 11 bases between them. The CDR3 is CASSQASQGTQYF. The CDR3 nucleotides read TGCGCCAGCAGCCAAGCCTCCCAGGGGACGCAGTATTTT.

The chain combines TRBV10-3 with TRBJ2-7, with 7 bases fitting TRBD1. Germline values: CDR1 ENHRY, CDR2 SYGVKD. The junction had 14 bases not matched to a gene; V was cut back by 10 bases and J by 2 bases. This CDR3 is built from 15 residues. The CDR3 reads CASNDRDRGTYEQYF. CDR3 sequence (DNA): TGTGCCAGCAACGACCGGGACAGAGGCACCTACGAGCAGTACTTC.

Many counts were recorded for this clonotype. J is TRBJ2-5 and V is TRBV28, with a tentative D call TRBD2 (6 bases). CDR1 MDHEN and CDR2 SYDVKM come from the germline V gene. V dropped 4 bases and J dropped 2 bases, with 11 bases sitting between them. The CDR3 runs 14 residues. The CDR3, as DNA: TGTGCCAGCAGTTCTGCGGGACTTCAAGAGACCCAGTACTTC. Translated, it gives CASSSAGLQETQYF.

The rearrangement links TRBV5-1 to TRBJ2-1; TRBD2 matches 13 bases. The germline V gene encodes CDR1 SGHRS and CDR2 YFSETQ. The CDR3 has 21 residues. J gave up 0 bases and V 3 bases, and 15 bases lay outside the gene matches. In DNA form, the CDR3 reads TGCGCCAGCAGCTACGGACTTCGGACTAGCGGGAGTAGATTCTCCTACAATGAGCAGTTCTTC. Translation gives CASSYGLRTSGSRFSYNEQFF.

In its sample, this clonotype was seen many times. The rearrangement links TRBV28 to TRBJ2-3, with D perhaps matching TRBD2 (7 bases). V lost 2 bases and J lost 5, with 11 bases in between. Germline values: CDR1 MDHEN, CDR2 SYDVKM. The CDR3 has 14 residues. CDR3 nucleotide sequence: TGTGCCAGCAGTTTACAAGGGGGGGAAGATACGCAGTATTTT. This sequence encodes CASSLQGGEDTQYF.

The V gene is TRBV6-2 or TRBV6-3, the J gene TRBJ2-2, with 9 positions matching TRBD2. The V and J ends lost 6 bases and 1 base, in that order; junction bases with no gene match: 6. CDR3 size: 16 residues. CDR1 and CDR2 from the germline V gene are MNHEY and SVGEGT. As DNA, the CDR3 is TGTGCCAGCAGAGGTAGACTAGCGGAGAACACCGGGGAGCTGTTTTTT. This encodes CASRGRLAENTGELFF.

This clonotype was seen a handful of times. The chain joins TRBV24-1 to TRBJ2-7; 8 bases align to TRBD2. The CDR3 sequence is 15 residues long. Trimming at V came to 2 bases and at J to 5 bases, leaving 7 bases not matched to a gene. Germline V gene data show CDR1 as KGHDR and CDR2 as SFDVKD. Written as DNA, the CDR3 is TGTGCCACCAGTGATTCCAGCGGGAGCTTCCACGAGCAGTACTTC. Its protein product is CATSDSSGSFHEQYF.

Only a few counts were recorded for this clonotype. The chain is built from TRBV4-1 and TRBJ2-7, with D possibly TRBD2 on 6 matching bases. This CDR3 region has 15 residues. Between the trimmed V and J ends, which lost 4 bases and 5 bases, there was a span of 18 bases. In germline, CDR1 is MGHRA, CDR2 YSYEKL. The CDR3 sequence: CASSRLTGEVHEQYF. The CDR3 coding sequence is TGCGCCAGCAGCCGTCTGACGGGAGAGGTCCACGAGCAGTACTTC.

A note on this clonotype: A much more abundant neighbour one base away suggests this may be a read error. This is likely a read error, given that the CDR3 carries no conserved phenylalanine or tryptophan at its end. The V gene is TRBV11-2, the J gene TRBJ1-1; maybe TRBD1 (6 bases). Between the trimmed V and J ends, which lost 6 bases and 3 bases, there was a span of 20 bases. This CDR3 is 16 amino acids long. CDR1 and CDR2 (germline): SGHAT, FQNNGV. The CDR3 DNA reads TGTGCCAGCAGGCCACGGGGAGGGGGGTCGGACACTGAAGCTTTCCTT. It codes for CASRPRGGGSDTEAFL.

This clonotype was detected ten times or more. The gene calls are TRBV27 and TRBJ2-1; D might be TRBD2 (5 bases). The CDR3 spans 15 residues. CDR1 and CDR2 from the germline V gene are MNHEY and SMNVEV (reference sequence). V was clipped by 4 bases and J by 4 bases, with 14 bases between them. In DNA form, the CDR3 reads TGTGCCAGCAGTTCGGTTCTAGCAGAATACAATGAGCAGTTCTTC. Protein product: CASSSVLAEYNEQFF.

Ten or more counts support this clonotype. V is TRBV7-3 and J is TRBJ2-1; maybe TRBD2 (6 bases). CDR1 is SGHTA and CDR2 is FQGTGA in the germline V gene. This CDR3 has 13 amino acids. Trimming removed 5 bases at V and 9 bases at J, with 14 bases between. The CDR3 DNA follows: TGTGCCAGCAGCAAGACTAGATTCAGTGAGCAGTTCTTC. Translated: CASSKTRFSEQFF. Supplemented by reference TRBV7-3 and TRBJ2-1, the full variable domain reads GAGVSQTPSNKVTEKGKYVELRCDPISGHTALYWYRQSLGQGPEFLIYFQGTGAADDSGLPNDRFFAVRPEGSVSTLKIQRTERGDSAVYLCASSKTRFSEQFFGPGTRLTVL.

In regard to this clonotype: A much more abundant neighbour one base away suggests this may be a read error. V usage is TRBV12-3 or TRBV12-4 and J usage is TRBJ1-5, with D perhaps matching TRBD1 (5 bases). This CDR3 is built from 13 residues. Trimming shortened V by 3 bases and J by 6 bases, and 9 bases separated the two germline ends. For the CDR3, the DNA is TGTGCCAGCAGTTTGGGGGTAGCTCAGCCCCAGCATTTT. Its translation: CASSLGVAQPQHF.

The chain carries TRBV28 and TRBJ2-5, with D possibly being TRBD2 (6 bases). CDR1 and CDR2 (germline): MDHEN, SYDVKM. The CDR3 runs to 15 residues. Trimming took off 8 bases at V and 2 bases at J, with 18 bases between the two ends. CDR3 sequence: CASEERGGAQETQYF. The CDR3 DNA sequence: TGTGCCAGCGAGGAAAGGGGCGGGGCACAAGAGACCCAGTACTTC.

This clonotype was counted many times. DNA for the CDR3: TGTGCCTGGAGTACCGGGACAACCTACCAAGAGACCCAGTACTTC. Its protein product is CAWSTGTTYQETQYF. The chain couples TRBV30 to TRBJ2-5; TRBD1 is a possible D gene (6 bases). The CDR3 totals 15 residues. CDR1 GTSNPN and CDR2 SVGIG come from the germline V gene (reference sequence). Trimming removed 2 bases at V and 0 bases at J, with 13 bases between.

This clonotype was detected ten times or more. The chain is built from TRBV3-1 and TRBJ1-1; D may be TRBD1 (5 bases). The V end was cut by 3 bases, the J end by 6 bases, with 20 bases between. Per germline, CDR1 LGHDT and CDR2 YNNKEL (reference sequence). The CDR3 totals 16 residues. The CDR3 DNA is TGTGCCAGCAGCCACGGGGGATGGGGTTTAATCGCTGAAGCTTTCTTT. It is translated as CASSHGGWGLIAEAFF.

This clonotype was picked up a small number of times. The chain recombines TRBV7-9 with TRBJ1-2; D might be TRBD1 (5 bases). Looked up from germline, CDR1 is SEHNR and CDR2 is FQNEAQ (reference sequence). The CDR3 consists of 14 residues. V lost 5 bases and J lost 2, with 12 bases in between. The CDR3 sequence: CASSQKGENYGYTF. CDR3 coding DNA: TGTGCCAGCAGCCAAAAAGGGGAGAACTATGGCTACACCTTC.

This clonotype was detected ten times or more. The genes are TRBV5-1 and TRBJ1-2; D is undetermined. This CDR3 is built from 13 residues. Germline V lookup: CDR1 SGHRS, CDR2 YFSETQ. Trimming took off 4 bases at V and 5 bases at J, with 12 bases between the two ends. CDR3 region: CASSPLQRYGYTF. Here the CDR3 DNA reads TGCGCCAGCAGCCCGTTGCAGAGATATGGCTACACCTTC. The full variable domain, completed using reference TRBV5-1 and TRBJ1-2, is KAGVTQTPRYLIKTRGQQVTLSCSPISGHRSVSWYQQTPGQGLQFLFEYFSETQRNKGNFPGRFSGRQFSNSRSEMNVSTLELGDSALYLCASSPLQRYGYTFGSGTRLTVV.